This T cell receptor (beta chain) appears in the sequencing data of a study of shared clonotypes between healthy human individuals. On the study more broadly: The study drew on a couple of women and a few men aged 18 to 49 as donors.

Naive CD8 populations comprised CD45RO-negative cells positively selected for CCR7, excluding terminally differentiated effector memory CD45RA+ cells. Donors comprised healthy HIV-negative adults lacking recent acute infections or vaccinations. Sequencing was performed with immunoSEQ multiplex PCR; in TCRdb, only in-frame clones are kept and a portion is missing. The sample lists about 2.1 million clones; about 94% were seen once. With respect to this clone: Its specificity is not known.

V gave up 4 bases and J gave up 5 bases, with 13 bases separating them. Germline loops: CDR1 SGHAT, CDR2 FQNNGV. The CDR3 has 14 amino acids. General study results and limits: Larger richness was generally estimated for naive than memory subsets. A handful of donors had around 5% of their naive CD4 clonotypes in common.

Sequenced: naive CD8+ T cells from PBMCs. The receptor was isolated from a young man in good health. Some clones in this sample may be carry-over from other donors' samples. The V call is TRBV11-2, the J call TRBJ2-3; D is undetermined. The CDR3 DNA reads as TGTGCCAGCAGCTCATCCACGGGCGTAGATACGCAGTATTTT. Protein sequence: CASSSSTGVDTQYF. The full variable domain, with the rest looked up from reference TRBV11-2 and TRBJ2-3, is EAGVAQSPRYKIIEKRQSVAFWCNPISGHATLYWYQQILGQGPKLLIQFQNNGVVDDSQLPKDRFSAERLKGVDSTLKIQPAKLEDSAVYLCASSSSTGVDTQYFGPGTRLTVL.